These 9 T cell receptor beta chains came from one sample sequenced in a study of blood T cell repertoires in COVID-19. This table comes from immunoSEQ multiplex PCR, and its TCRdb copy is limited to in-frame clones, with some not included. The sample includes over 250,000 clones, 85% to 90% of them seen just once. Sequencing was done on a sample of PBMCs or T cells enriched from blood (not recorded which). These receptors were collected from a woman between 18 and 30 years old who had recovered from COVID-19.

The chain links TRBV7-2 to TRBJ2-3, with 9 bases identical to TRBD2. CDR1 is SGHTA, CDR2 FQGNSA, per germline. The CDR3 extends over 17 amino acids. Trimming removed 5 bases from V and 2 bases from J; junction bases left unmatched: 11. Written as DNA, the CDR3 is TGTGCCAGCAGCCTAAGGTTGCGGGGGGGATCCACAGATACGCAGTATTTT. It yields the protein CASSLRLRGGSTDTQYF.

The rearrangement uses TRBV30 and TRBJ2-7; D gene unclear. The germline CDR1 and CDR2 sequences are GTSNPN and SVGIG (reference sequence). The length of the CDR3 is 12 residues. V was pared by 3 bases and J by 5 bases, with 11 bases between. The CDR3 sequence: CAWRDREDEQYF. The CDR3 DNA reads TGTGCCTGGAGAGACCGTGAGGACGAGCAGTACTTC.

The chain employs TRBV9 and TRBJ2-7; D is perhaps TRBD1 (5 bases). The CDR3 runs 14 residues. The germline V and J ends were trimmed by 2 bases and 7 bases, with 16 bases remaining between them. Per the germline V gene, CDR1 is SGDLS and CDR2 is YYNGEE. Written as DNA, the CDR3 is TGTGCCAGCAGCGTTCGGACATCTAAGGAGGAGCAGTACTTC. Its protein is CASSVRTSKEEQYF.

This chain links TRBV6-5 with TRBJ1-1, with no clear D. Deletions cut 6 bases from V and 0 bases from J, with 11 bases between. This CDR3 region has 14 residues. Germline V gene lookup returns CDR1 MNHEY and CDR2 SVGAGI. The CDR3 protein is CASSNSIMNTEAFF. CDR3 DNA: TGTGCCAGCAGCAACAGCATTATGAACACTGAAGCTTTCTTT.

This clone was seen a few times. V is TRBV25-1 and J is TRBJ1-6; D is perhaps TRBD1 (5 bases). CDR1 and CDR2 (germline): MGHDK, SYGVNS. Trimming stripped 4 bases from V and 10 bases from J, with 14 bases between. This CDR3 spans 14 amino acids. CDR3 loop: CASSVWQGGSPLHF. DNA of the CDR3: TGTGCCAGCAGTGTATGGCAGGGTGGATCACCCCTCCACTTT.

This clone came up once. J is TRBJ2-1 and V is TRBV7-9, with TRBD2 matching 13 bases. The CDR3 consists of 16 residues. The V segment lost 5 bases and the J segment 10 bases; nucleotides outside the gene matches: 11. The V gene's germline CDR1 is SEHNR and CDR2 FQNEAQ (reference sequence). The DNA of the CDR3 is TGTGCCAGCAGCGCCAGACTAGCGGGGGGAGGTGGGGAGCAGTTCTTC. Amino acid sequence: CASSARLAGGGGEQFF.

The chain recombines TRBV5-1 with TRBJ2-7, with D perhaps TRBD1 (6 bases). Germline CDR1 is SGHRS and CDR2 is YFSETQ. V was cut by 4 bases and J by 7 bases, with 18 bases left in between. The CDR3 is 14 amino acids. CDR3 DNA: TGCGCCAGCAGCGTGACAGGCGGCGTGGGTGAGCAGTACTTC. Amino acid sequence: CASSVTGGVGEQYF.

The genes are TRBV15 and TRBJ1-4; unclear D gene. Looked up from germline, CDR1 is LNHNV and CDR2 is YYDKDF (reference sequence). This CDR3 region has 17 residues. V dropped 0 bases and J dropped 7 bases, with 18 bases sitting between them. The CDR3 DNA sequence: TGTGCCACCAGCAGAGAAGCCATAGCGAGGTCGAGTGAAAAACTGTTTTTT. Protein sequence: CATSREAIARSSEKLFF.

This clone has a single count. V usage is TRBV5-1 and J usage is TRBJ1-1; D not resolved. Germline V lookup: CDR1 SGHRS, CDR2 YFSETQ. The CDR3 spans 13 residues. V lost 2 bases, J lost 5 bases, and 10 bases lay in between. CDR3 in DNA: TGCGCCAGCAGCTTTACCTCGGGGACTGAAGCTTTCTTT. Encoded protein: CASSFTSGTEAFF.